This TCR beta chain was recorded in a study of cytomegalovirus exposure and HLA in healthy donors. Unmatched junction bases numbered 4, after V lost 4 bases and J lost 1 base. Germline-derived CDR1 and CDR2 are MRHNA and SNTAGT. This CDR3 contains 15 residues. A multiplex PCR was run with 60 Vbeta primers and 13 Jbeta primers. Assay: immunoSEQ multiplex PCR; the TCRdb copy retains only in-frame clones and omits some. Of about 200,000 clones listed, over 75% are singletons. This clonotype was obtained from a woman aged 30 to 39 in good health and CMV-seronegative. The source material was PBMCs. The genes are TRBV6-4 and TRBJ2-3; 8 bases are a match to TRBD1. CDR3 loop: CASSVETGGTDTQYF. CDR3 coding DNA: TGTGCCAGCAGTGTCGAGACAGGGGGCACAGATACGCAGTATTTT.